Shown below are 24 T cell receptor beta chains from a single sample sequenced in a study of blood T cell repertoires in COVID-19. Here immunoSEQ multiplex PCR was the method, and the copy in TCRdb shows in-frame clones only, minus some. The data contain some 200,000 clones, roughly four fifths of them seen just once; the ten biggest clones take up approximately 12%. The sequenced sample was peripheral blood. These receptors originate from a woman between 40 and 50 years old with acute or convalescent COVID-19.

The CDR3 DNA sequence: TGTGCCAGCAGCCCCCCGGACAGGGGGCGCGGCTACACCTTC. It is translated as CASSPPDRGRGYTF. V and J are TRBV6-5 and TRBJ1-2, with TRBD1 identical over 11 bases. The CDR3 is 14 residues long. Germline V gives CDR1 MNHEY, CDR2 SVGAGI. V lost 6 bases to trimming and J lost 8 bases; unmatched junction nucleotides: 8.

The CDR3: CASSPSGRIHEQYF. The CDR3 DNA reads TGTGCCAGCTCACCTTCAGGTCGTATCCACGAGCAGTACTTC. V is TRBV18 and J is TRBJ2-7, with unresolved D. V lost 3 bases and J 5 bases, leaving 14 bases between the germline ends. This CDR3 has 14 residues. In germline, CDR1 is KGHSH, CDR2 LQKENI. Using reference TRBV18 and TRBJ2-7 for the parts outside the CDR3, the full variable domain is NAGVMQNPRHLVRRRGQEARLRCSPMKGHSHVYWYRQLPEEGLKFMVYLQKENIIDESGMPKERFSAEFPKEGPSILRIQQVVRGDSAAYFCASSPSGRIHEQYFGPGTRLTVT.

The chain recombines TRBV29-1 with TRBJ2-7; perhaps TRBD2 as D (5 bases). Trimming took off 4 bases at V and 3 bases at J, with 13 bases between the two ends. Germline V gene lookup returns CDR1 SQVTM and CDR2 ANQGSEA. This CDR3 spans 13 amino acids. In DNA, the CDR3 is TGCAGCGTTGCTGGTGGGAGTGGCTACGAGCAGTACTTC. It codes for CSVAGGSGYEQYF.

The V gene is TRBV7-2, the J gene TRBJ2-5, with D perhaps matching TRBD1 (6 bases). V lost 3 bases and J lost 8, with 19 bases in between. This CDR3 is built from 15 residues. Germline V CDR1 and CDR2: SGHTA, FQGNSA. The CDR3, as DNA: TGTGCCAGCAGCTTGGGGGACATGTCCAAGAGAACCCAGTACTTC. Encoded protein: CASSLGDMSKRTQYF. Combining the CDR3 with reference TRBV7-2 and TRBJ2-5 gives the whole variable domain GAGVSQSPSNKVTEKGKDVELRCDPISGHTALYWYRQSLGQGLEFLIYFQGNSAPDKSGLPSDRFSAERTGGSVSTLTIQRTQQEDSAVYLCASSLGDMSKRTQYFGPGTRLLVL.

V usage is TRBV6-5 and J usage is TRBJ1-6, with TRBD1 matching over 7 bases. Germline loops: CDR1 MNHEY, CDR2 SVGAGI. V was pared by 7 bases and J by 7 bases, with 10 bases of the junction left unmatched. The CDR3 totals 15 residues. The CDR3 region has the DNA TGTGCCAGCAACCCAGGGGGGAAGAGGAATTCACCCCTCCACTTT. The encoded protein is CASNPGGKRNSPLHF.

This chain connects TRBV6-2 or TRBV6-3 to TRBJ2-5, with a tentative D call TRBD1 (6 bases). The CDR3 is 17 residues long. Germline V lookup: CDR1 MNHEY, CDR2 SVGEGT. The germline V and J ends were trimmed by 2 bases and 0 bases, with 16 bases remaining between them. The CDR3 reads CASSYGALGGHQETQYF. CDR3 sequence (DNA): TGTGCCAGCAGTTACGGAGCCCTAGGGGGACACCAAGAGACCCAGTACTTC.

This clone appeared a single time. CDR3 sequence (DNA): TGTGCCAGCAGGCGAACAGGATTCTCTGGGGCCAACGTCCTGACTTTC. Translating it yields CASRRTGFSGANVLTF. The gene calls are TRBV27 and TRBJ2-6; a weak D match, TRBD1 (5 bases). CDR1 is MNHEY and CDR2 is SMNVEV in the germline V gene (reference sequence). V was pared by 6 bases and J by 0 bases, with 12 bases between. The CDR3 has 16 residues.

The chain has TRBV28 and TRBJ1-2; 7 bases are shared with TRBD1. The CDR3 sequence is 15 residues long. Germline V gene lookup returns CDR1 MDHEN and CDR2 SYDVKM. The V and J ends lost 2 bases and 8 bases, in that order; junction bases with no gene match: 11. The CDR3: CASSLRLKGAEGYTF. CDR3 nucleotides: TGTGCCAGCAGTTTAAGACTAAAGGGGGCGGAAGGCTACACCTTC.

The chain employs TRBV19 and TRBJ1-2; D is undetermined. Deletions cut 7 bases from V and 8 bases from J, with 14 bases between. The CDR3 covers 12 residues. Germline V CDR1 and CDR2: LNHDA, SQIVND (reference sequence). CDR3 in DNA: TGTGCCAGTAAGATAGGGAGCAGCGGCTACACCTTC. This codes for CASKIGSSGYTF.

The chain combines TRBV10-3 with TRBJ2-4; D may be TRBD1 (7 bases). The germline V and J ends were trimmed by 3 bases and 0 bases, with 15 bases remaining between them. There are 17 residues in the CDR3. Germline V CDR1 and CDR2: ENHRY, SYGVKD. CDR3 DNA: TGTGCCATCAGTGACAGGGCAGGGGGACTAGCCAAAAACATTCAGTACTTC. This sequence encodes CAISDRAGGLAKNIQYF.

The chain is built from TRBV19 and TRBJ1-5; D gene ambiguous. This CDR3 region has 13 residues. Germline lookup yields CDR1 LNHDA and CDR2 SQIVND (reference sequence). V lost 0 bases and J lost 5, with 5 bases in between. In nucleotides, the CDR3 is TGTGCCAGTAGTATAGACCCATATCAGCCCCAGCATTTT. It yields the protein CASSIDPYQPQHF.

J is TRBJ2-1 and V is TRBV7-2; 7 nucleotides match TRBD2. This CDR3 is built from 16 residues. Germline V gene sequence: CDR1 SGHTA, CDR2 FQGNSA. Trimming removed 0 bases from V and 4 bases from J; junction bases left unmatched: 6. The CDR3: CASSLAGGSRYNEQFF. CDR3 in DNA: TGTGCCAGCAGCTTAGCGGGCGGGAGCAGATACAATGAGCAGTTCTTC.

This clone appeared a few times. The chain couples TRBV3-1 (or the pseudogene TRBV3-2) to TRBJ1-4, with D perhaps TRBD1 (6 bases). CDR1 and CDR2 from the germline V gene are LGHDT and YNNKEL (reference sequence). The CDR3 is 15 amino acids. Deletions cut 2 bases from V and 7 bases from J, with 14 bases between. The CDR3 spells CASSQLQGVSEKLFF. As DNA, the CDR3 is TGTGCCAGCAGCCAACTACAGGGAGTTAGTGAAAAACTGTTTTTT.

Points on this clone: Distinct nucleotide sequences in the sample also encode this CDR3. The chain has TRBV7-2 and TRBJ2-1, with unresolved D. The CDR3 is made up of 13 amino acids. CDR1 is SGHTA, CDR2 FQGNSA, per germline. Trimming left V 5 bases short and J 0 bases short, with 5 bases between. The CDR3 loop is CASSPSSYNEQFF. Written as DNA, the CDR3 is TGTGCCAGCAGCCCTAGCTCCTACAATGAGCAGTTCTTC.

The V and J genes are TRBV2 and TRBJ1-5; 8 bases match TRBD1. The trim removed 6 bases at V and 1 base at J, leaving 8 bases unmatched. From germline, CDR1 is SNHLY and CDR2 FYNNEI. The CDR3 loop spans 16 amino acids. The CDR3 here is CASRMTGEGSNQPQHF. The CDR3 nucleotides read TGTGCCAGCAGAATGACAGGGGAAGGAAGCAATCAGCCCCAGCATTTT.

The chain carries TRBV24-1 and TRBJ2-1, with 7 bases aligning to TRBD1. Trimming took 4 bases from V and 4 from J; bases not matched to a gene: 9. Germline CDR1 reads KGHDR; CDR2 reads SFDVKD. The length of the CDR3 is 16 residues. The CDR3 is CATSDPGQIPYNEQFF. Here the CDR3 DNA reads TGTGCCACCAGTGACCCGGGACAGATACCTTACAATGAGCAGTTCTTC.

The V gene is TRBV4-1, the J gene TRBJ1-3; D may be TRBD1 (5 bases). This CDR3 has 14 amino acids. Germline loops: CDR1 MGHRA, CDR2 YSYEKL. Trimming cost V 1 base and J 8 bases, with 12 bases left between them. The CDR3, as DNA: TGCGCCAGCAGCCAAGTTCGGCAAGGGGACACCATATATTTT. This encodes CASSQVRQGDTIYF.

The chain couples TRBV21-1 to TRBJ2-3; the D segment call TRBD2 is taken from the table without a DNA check. TRBV21-1 is recorded as a pseudogene. The CDR3 contains 15 residues. The CDR3 bases are TGTGCCAGCAGCAAAGGGGAGCCTAGCACAGATACGCAGTATTTT. Its protein is CASSKGEPSTDTQYF.

The V call is TRBV6-4, the J call TRBJ1-5; D uncertain. Germline CDR1 is MRHNA and CDR2 is SNTAGT. V lost 2 bases and J lost 6, with 8 bases in between. The CDR3 is 13 amino acids. CDR3 in amino acids: CASSDREGQPQHF. The CDR3 DNA sequence: TGTGCCAGCAGTGACAGGGAGGGTCAGCCCCAGCATTTT.

This chain links TRBV23-1 with TRBJ1-2, with no clear D. TRBV23-1 is designated an ORF whose function remains uncertain. V was shortened by 0 bases and J by 3 bases, with 8 bases between the two germline ends. This CDR3 comprises 14 residues. The CDR3 spells CASSQSIGDYGYTF. The CDR3 coding sequence is TGCGCCAGCAGTCAATCAATCGGGGACTATGGCTACACCTTC.

The V and J genes are TRBV6-5 and TRBJ1-4; D remains ambiguous. Trimming took 6 bases from V and 8 from J, leaving 7 bases between them. Germline lookup yields CDR1 MNHEY and CDR2 SVGAGI. The CDR3 is 11 amino acids. The CDR3 coding sequence is TGTGCCAGCAGCTTAGAAGAAAAACTGTTTTTT. Protein: CASSLEEKLFF.

The rearrangement joins TRBV3-1 (or the pseudogene TRBV3-2) to TRBJ2-7, with TRBD2 matching 7 bases. From germline, CDR1 is LGHDT and CDR2 YNNKEL (reference sequence). The CDR3 sequence is 15 residues long. The junction had 11 bases not matched to a gene; V was cut back by 2 bases and J by 7 bases. In DNA, the CDR3 is TGTGCCAGCAGCCAAATTCCGGCGGGAGAGGGGGAGCAGTACTTC. Translation gives CASSQIPAGEGEQYF.

CDR3 nucleotides: TGCGCCAGCAGCTTGGAGGGACAGGGGCGTGATACGCAGTATTTT. The encoded protein is CASSLEGQGRDTQYF. This chain uses TRBV5-1 with TRBJ2-3, with 10 nucleotides matching TRBD1. Trimming cost V 0 bases and J 6 bases; bases outside gene matches: 4. The CDR3 runs to 15 residues. The germline V gene encodes CDR1 SGHRS and CDR2 YFSETQ.

The chain recombines TRBV11-2 with TRBJ1-2; D not certain. Looked up from germline, CDR1 is SGHAT and CDR2 is FQNNGV. V lost 5 bases, J lost 8 bases, and 18 bases lay in between. This CDR3 comprises 14 residues. CDR3 nucleotide sequence: TGTGCCAGCAGCGCCGGCGGAGGATTTCAAGGCTACACCTTC. Its translation is CASSAGGGFQGYTF. Filled out from reference TRBV11-2 and TRBJ1-2, the complete variable domain reads EAGVAQSPRYKIIEKRQSVAFWCNPISGHATLYWYQQILGQGPKLLIQFQNNGVVDDSQLPKDRFSAERLKGVDSTLKIQPAKLEDSAVYLCASSAGGGFQGYTFGSGTRLTVV.